Shown below are 21 T cell receptor beta chains from a single sample sequenced in a study of CD4 T cells in relation to SARS-CoV-2 and coronaviruses. Assay: immunoSEQ multiplex PCR; the TCRdb copy retains only in-frame clones and omits some. The sample has some 65,000 clones; 87% are singletons. CD4+ T cells from unexposed donors were obtained before the COVID-19 pandemic (2011-2018). Sequencing was performed on memory CD4+ T cells from PBMCs. Receptors originate from a human donor in good health.

This rearrangement joins TRBV21-1 to TRBJ2-5. TRBV21-1 is flagged as a pseudogene. The CDR3 contains 14 residues. For the CDR3, the DNA is TGTGCCAGCAGCACCGGGACCAACGAGGAGACCCAGTACTTC. It yields the protein CASSTGTNEETQYF.

The chain combines TRBV7-2 with TRBJ1-2, with 10 bases aligning to TRBD1. Looked up from germline, CDR1 is SGHTA and CDR2 is FQGNSA. This CDR3 is built from 17 residues. Trimming removed 5 bases from V and 3 bases from J; junction bases left unmatched: 12. The CDR3 DNA is TGTGCCAGCAGCCACCCGACGGGGACAGGGGATTACTATGGCTACACCTTC. It translates to CASSHPTGTGDYYGYTF.

J is TRBJ2-7 and V is TRBV5-1; D is uncertain. Germline V gene data show CDR1 as SGHRS and CDR2 as YFSETQ. V lost 3 bases and J lost 0, with 10 bases in between. The CDR3 contains 14 residues. CDR3 nucleotides: TGCGCCAGCAGCTGGGGAACAAGCTCCTACGAGCAGTACTTC. Translated, it gives CASSWGTSSYEQYF.

This chain joins TRBV24-1 and TRBJ2-1; D not certain. Germline CDR1 is KGHDR and CDR2 is SFDVKD. CDR3 size: 16 residues. Trimming pared 3 bases from V and 7 bases from J, leaving 18 bases between. The CDR3 coding sequence is TGTGCCACCAGTGATGATAGGACCCCCCGGCGGAATGAGCAGTTCTTC. This codes for CATSDDRTPRRNEQFF.

The chain has TRBV2 and TRBJ1-5; no reliable D call. V dropped 2 bases and J dropped 0 bases, with 5 bases sitting between them. Per the germline V gene, CDR1 is SNHLY and CDR2 is FYNNEI. This CDR3 region has 14 residues. The CDR3 DNA is TGTGCCAGCAGTGAACAGAATAGCAATCAGCCCCAGCATTTT. This sequence encodes CASSEQNSNQPQHF.

This clone was counted between two and nine times. The chain carries TRBV30 and TRBJ1-3; TRBD1 might be the D (5 bases). The germline gives CDR1 GTSNPN, CDR2 SVGIG (reference sequence). The CDR3 totals 15 residues. Trimming took off 3 bases at V and 0 bases at J, with 12 bases between the two ends. The CDR3 loop reads CAWSKMTVSGNTIYF. The CDR3 coding sequence is TGTGCCTGGAGCAAAATGACAGTCTCTGGAAACACCATATATTTT.

This clone was seen only a few times. Within the sample, other DNA sequences also encode this same CDR3. The CDR3 region is CAWSVGGASNQPQHF. In DNA, the CDR3 is TGTGCCTGGAGTGTAGGAGGGGCGAGCAATCAGCCCCAGCATTTT. The V and J genes are TRBV30 and TRBJ1-5; perhaps TRBD1 as D (5 bases). Deletions cut 0 bases from V and 1 base from J, with 10 bases between. The CDR3 has 15 amino acids. Germline-derived CDR1 and CDR2 are GTSNPN and SVGIG (reference sequence).

The chain employs TRBV11-3 and TRBJ2-3; unclear D gene. V lost 2 bases, J lost 3 bases, and 9 bases lay in between. Germline loops: CDR1 SGHNT, CDR2 YENEEA. The CDR3 spans 14 residues. CDR3 nucleotide sequence: TGTGCCAGCAGCTTAACGTCTAGAACAGATACGCAGTATTTT. Protein product: CASSLTSRTDTQYF.

The V gene is TRBV5-6, the J gene TRBJ2-5, with D perhaps TRBD2 (5 bases). The CDR3 runs 16 residues. CDR1 is SGHDT and CDR2 is YYEEEE in the germline V gene. Trimming removed 0 bases at V and 1 base at J, with 13 bases between. DNA for the CDR3: TGTGCCAGCAGCTTGGGTCCGACTGAGGGCCAAGAGACCCAGTACTTC. It encodes CASSLGPTEGQETQYF. Looking up the rest from reference TRBV5-6 and TRBJ2-5 gives the full variable domain: DAGVTQSPTHLIKTRGQQVTLRCSPKSGHDTVSWYQQALGQGPQFIFQYYEEEERQRGNFPDRFSGHQFPNYSSELNVNALLLGDSALYLCASSLGPTEGQETQYFGPGTRLLVL.

The chain carries TRBV29-1 and TRBJ1-4; D call uncertain. CDR3 size: 12 residues. V was clipped by 7 bases and J by 8 bases, with 14 bases between them. Germline assignment: CDR1 SQVTM and CDR2 ANQGSEA. CDR3 protein: CSAYSMGEKLFF. The DNA for the CDR3 is TGCAGCGCATATTCAATGGGCGAAAAACTGTTTTTT.

This chain uses TRBV6-6 with TRBJ1-1, with TRBD1 as a possible D gene (6 bases). V was pared by 6 bases and J by 4 bases, with 12 bases between. The germline CDR1 and CDR2 sequences are MNHNY and SVGAGI (reference sequence). The CDR3 has 13 residues. The CDR3 reads CASREGGITEAFF. The CDR3 coding sequence is TGTGCCAGCAGAGAGGGGGGGATCACTGAAGCTTTCTTT.

The chain has TRBV28 and TRBJ2-5, with TRBD1 identical over 7 bases. J gave up 4 bases and V 5 bases, and 4 bases lay outside the gene matches. The CDR3 is made up of 13 amino acids. Germline CDR1 reads MDHEN; CDR2 reads SYDVKM. CDR3 sequence: CASSPYRGETQYF. The CDR3 bases are TGTGCCAGCAGTCCGTACAGGGGAGAGACCCAGTACTTC. Full variable domain (missing parts from reference TRBV28 and TRBJ2-5): DVKVTQSSRYLVKRTGEKVFLECVQDMDHENMFWYRQDPGLGLRLIYFSYDVKMKEKGDIPEGYSVSREKKERFSLILESASTNQTSMYLCASSPYRGETQYFGPGTRLLVL.

The rearrangement links TRBV19 to TRBJ1-4; D not resolved. The germline V and J ends were trimmed by 7 bases and 0 bases, with 9 bases remaining between them. CDR3 length: 14 amino acids. CDR1 is LNHDA and CDR2 is SQIVND in the germline V gene (reference sequence). Here the CDR3 DNA reads TGTGCCAGTACCGAATTTGCAACTAATGAAAAACTGTTTTTT. Protein product: CASTEFATNEKLFF.

This chain uses TRBV18 with TRBJ2-2, with 9 positions matching TRBD1. This CDR3 is 15 amino acids long. Germline trimming cut 6 bases from V and 4 bases from J; bases unmatched to any gene: 6. Germline values: CDR1 KGHSH, CDR2 LQKENI. For the CDR3, the DNA is TGTGCCAGCTCGCCGGGACAGGGTGGCACCGGGGAGCTGTTTTTT. It specifies CASSPGQGGTGELFF.

The rearrangement uses TRBV20-1 and TRBJ1-5; 8 nucleotides align to TRBD1. Germline loops: CDR1 DFQATT, CDR2 SNEGSKA (reference sequence). This CDR3 is built from 17 residues. V was clipped by 3 bases and J by 1 base; unmatched bases: 11. The CDR3 protein is CSASKFGQGRSNQPQHF. The CDR3 DNA is TGCAGTGCTAGTAAATTTGGACAGGGCAGGAGCAATCAGCCCCAGCATTTT.

The J gene is TRBJ2-7, the V gene TRBV13; TRBD1 might be the D (5 bases). Trimming removed 2 bases from V and 1 base from J, with 15 bases in between. Germline loops: CDR1 PRHDT, CDR2 FYEKMQ (reference sequence). The CDR3 is made up of 16 amino acids. CDR3 region: CASSLPQGRWSYEQYF. In DNA, the CDR3 is TGTGCCAGCAGCTTACCCCAGGGAAGATGGTCCTACGAGCAGTACTTC.

The chain links TRBV5-1 to TRBJ2-7; D remains unclear. Trimming left V 5 bases short and J 7 bases short, with 10 bases between. The germline gives CDR1 SGHRS, CDR2 YFSETQ. The CDR3 totals 11 residues. DNA for the CDR3: TGCGCCAGCAGTCTGGGTCCGGAGCAGTACTTC. This encodes CASSLGPEQYF.

This clone appeared once. The V and J genes are TRBV5-1 and TRBJ1-4; TRBD1 is a possible D gene (6 bases). The V gene lost 4 bases and the J gene lost 2 bases, with 12 bases spanning the gap. CDR3 length: 15 amino acids. The germline gives CDR1 SGHRS, CDR2 YFSETQ. Here the CDR3 DNA reads TGCGCCAGCAGCCCCCAGGGGATTACTAATGAAAAACTGTTTTTT. Its protein product is CASSPQGITNEKLFF.

The chain is built from TRBV6-5 and TRBJ1-2; D perhaps matches TRBD1 (6 bases). Per germline, CDR1 MNHEY and CDR2 SVGAGI. The CDR3 is 14 amino acids. V dropped 7 bases and J dropped 4 bases, with 16 bases sitting between them. Here the CDR3 reads CASTGDTRAYGYTF. As DNA, the CDR3 is TGTGCCAGCACCGGGGACACCAGGGCCTATGGCTACACCTTC.

The chain employs TRBV15 and TRBJ2-7; perhaps TRBD2 as D (6 bases). V lost 4 bases and J 6 bases, leaving 7 bases between the germline ends. Germline V CDR1 and CDR2: LNHNV, YYDKDF (reference sequence). This CDR3 is 11 amino acids long. CDR3 sequence: CATSIGGEQYF. The DNA of the CDR3 is TGTGCCACCAGCATCGGGGGCGAGCAGTACTTC.

The CDR3 sequence: CATSSQGQGLHEQFF. Written as DNA, the CDR3 is TGTGCCACCAGCTCGCAGGGACAGGGGTTACATGAGCAGTTCTTC. The chain joins TRBV24-1 to TRBJ2-1, with 10 bases identical to TRBD1. Germline V gene data show CDR1 as KGHDR and CDR2 as SFDVKD. There are 15 residues in the CDR3. V shed 7 bases, J shed 8 bases, and the junction held 10 bases outside the gene matches.